The clone carrying this TCR beta chain was observed at least ten times. The antigen remains unidentified. The data are from a study of T cells in Graves' hyperthyroidism and ophthalmopathy. General observations from the study: In the blood, most expanded thyroid clonotypes above 0.001 appeared as well.

The CDR3 length is 12 residues. The germline V and J ends were trimmed by 7 bases and 3 bases, with 10 bases remaining between them. The germline V gene has CDR1 MNHEY and CDR2 SVGAGI. Researchers took RNA transcripts and amplified the TCR beta CDR3 regions from them. First-round RT-PCR with HTBI primers amplified the TCR CDR3 region. Using its own MiXCR run on the multiplex PCR reads, TCRdb lists one record per CDR3 protein. The repertoire holds 550,000 to 700,000 distinct CDR3 sequences, with around 45% as singletons. The TCR comes from an adult woman with Graves' disease, either hyperthyroidism or ophthalmopathy (not recorded which). The chain joins TRBV6-5 to TRBJ2-7; D ambiguous. The sequencing input was peripheral blood or thyroid tissue (not recorded which). The DNA for the CDR3 is TGTGCCAGCAAAGAAATGGGCTACGAGCAGTACTTC. Protein sequence: CASKEMGYEQYF.